The rows below give T cell receptor beta chains drawn from one sample of a study of identical twins. TCRdb analysed the 5' RACE reads with MiXCR anew, one entry per CDR3 protein. The sample lists a few hundred thousand distinct CDR3 sequences; over 12% were seen once. The data also belong to a second study, concerning yellow fever vaccine responses in identical twins.

Input material: CD4+ T cells sorted from blood. Receptors were obtained from a woman under 30 in good health. The CDR3 runs from the conserved cysteine through the conserved F or W. A D gene is named only where the DNA matches it firmly. A clone size is listed for some rows: how often the clone was seen (once, few, many), or a class if it is expanded.

size,D,J,V,CDR3,DNA
.,TRBD2,TRBJ2-3,TRBV4-2,CASSQDITSGGAWGDTQYF,TGTGCCAGCAGCCAAGATATTACTAGCGGGGGGGCCTGGGGAGATACGCAGTATTTT
.,TRBD1,TRBJ2-1,TRBV7-3,CASSLDREKQFF,TGTGCCAGCAGCTTAGACAGGGAGAAGCAGTTCTTC
few,TRBD1,TRBJ2-1,TRBV9,CASSVGQGQFF,TGTGCCAGCAGCGTAGGACAGGGGCAGTTCTTC
.,TRBD2,TRBJ2-7,TRBV6-1,CASSNGGTTYEQYF,TGTGCCAGCAGCAACGGGGGGACTACCTACGAGCAGTACTTC
few,TRBD2,TRBJ2-1,TRBV29-1,CSSGGPGGNEQFF,TGCAGCAGTGGGGGACCCGGGGGGAATGAGCAGTTCTTC
few,TRBD1,TRBJ2-2,TRBV11-2,CASSTRGQGRNTGELFF,TGTGCCAGCAGCACCCGCGGACAGGGCCGGAACACCGGGGAGCTGTTTTTT
.,TRBD2,TRBJ2-3,TRBV28,CASRSLAGKSTDTQYF,TGTGCCAGCAGATCACTAGCGGGAAAGAGCACAGATACGCAGTATTTT
many,.,TRBJ2-6,TRBV28,CASSLSSSGANVLTF,TGTGCCAGCAGTTTGTCCTCCTCTGGGGCCAACGTCCTGACTTTC
many,.,TRBJ2-3,TRBV24-1,CATSDLGASFGTQYF,TGTGCCACCAGTGATTTGGGCGCTAGCTTCGGTACGCAGTATTTT
few,TRBD1,TRBJ2-2,TRBV11-2,CASRRDSNTGELFF,TGTGCCAGCAGAAGGGACAGCAACACCGGGGAGCTGTTTTTT
many,.,TRBJ2-5,TRBV5-1,CASSLGQETQYF,TGCGCCAGCAGCTTAGGTCAAGAGACCCAGTACTTC
few,.,TRBJ2-1,TRBV12-3/TRBV12-4,CASSLSLRRDGFF,TGTGCCAGCAGTTTAAGCCTTAGGCGGGACGGGTTCTTC
few,TRBD1,TRBJ2-1,TRBV4-2,CASSPDRGVGGYNEQFF,TGTGCCAGCAGCCCCGACAGGGGGGTGGGGGGCTACAATGAGCAGTTCTTC
few,TRBD2,TRBJ2-1,TRBV29-1,CSVPASGSNEQFF,TGCAGCGTCCCGGCTAGCGGGAGTAATGAGCAGTTCTTC
.,.,TRBJ2-7,TRBV5-1,CASSLRAWDSYEQYF,TGCGCCAGCAGCTTGAGGGCCTGGGACTCCTACGAGCAGTACTTC
few,.,TRBJ1-2,TRBV7-8,CASSLEQLYGYTF,TGTGCCAGCAGCTTAGAACAGTTATATGGCTACACCTTC
.,TRBD2,TRBJ2-3,TRBV15,CATSRDRGSGVIRDTQYF,TGTGCCACCAGCAGAGATCGGGGTAGCGGGGTTATTAGGGATACGCAGTATTTT
.,TRBD1,TRBJ1-1,TRBV5-1,CASPDRSNTEAFF,TGCGCCAGCCCGGACAGGTCGAACACTGAAGCTTTCTTT
.,.,TRBJ2-3,TRBV9,CASSVGVGPTDTQYF,TGTGCCAGCAGCGTAGGGGTGGGGCCCACAGATACGCAGTATTTT
many,.,TRBJ1-1,TRBV6-5,CASSYSVSAWTEAFF,TGTGCCAGCAGTTACTCGGTATCGGCTTGGACTGAAGCTTTCTTT
.,.,TRBJ1-5,TRBV28,CASDRLNQPQHF,TGTGCCAGCGATCGACTCAATCAGCCCCAGCATTTT
many,.,TRBJ2-1,TRBV5-1,CASSLNVGQHNEQFF,TGCGCCAGCAGCTTGAACGTGGGACAACACAATGAGCAGTTCTTC
.,TRBD1,TRBJ1-4,TRBV29-1,CSVGDRNEKLFF,TGCAGCGTTGGGGACAGGAATGAAAAACTGTTTTTT
.,.,TRBJ2-3,TRBV12-3/TRBV12-4,CASSGEGSADTQYF,TGTGCCAGCAGCGGAGAGGGGAGCGCAGATACGCAGTATTTT
many,TRBD1,TRBJ2-1,TRBV24-1,CATSDRDRANEQFF,TGTGCCACCAGTGACCGTGACAGGGCCAATGAGCAGTTCTTC
many,.,TRBJ2-3,TRBV5-1,CASSLQGPDTQYF,TGCGCCAGCAGCTTACAGGGTCCAGATACGCAGTATTTT
.,TRBD1,TRBJ2-5,TRBV20-1,CSARLDRGETQYF,TGCAGTGCTAGACTTGACAGGGGAGAGACCCAGTACTTC
few,.,TRBJ2-3,TRBV27,CASSNPRFATDTQYF,TGTGCCAGCAGCAACCCTAGGTTCGCAACGGATACGCAGTATTTT
.,.,TRBJ2-1,TRBV3-1,CASSPFRKGFNYNEQFF,TGTGCCAGCAGCCCTTTTAGGAAGGGGTTCAATTACAATGAGCAGTTCTTC
few,TRBD1,TRBJ1-2,TRBV5-5,CASSLDHRGNYGYTF,TGTGCCAGCAGCTTGGACCACAGGGGAAACTATGGCTACACCTTC
many,TRBD1,TRBJ2-3,TRBV2,CASSEALEQGSSTDTQYF,TGTGCCAGCAGTGAAGCTTTAGAACAGGGGTCTAGCACAGATACGCAGTATTTT
few,TRBD1,TRBJ1-4,TRBV12-3/TRBV12-4,CASSDRGAEKLFF,TGTGCCAGCTCGGACAGGGGGGCTGAAAAACTGTTTTTT
many,.,TRBJ1-5,TRBV12-3/TRBV12-4,CASSLGMGQPQHF,TGTGCCAGCAGTTTAGGGATGGGGCAGCCCCAGCATTTT
many,.,TRBJ1-1,TRBV20-1,CSARENTEAFF,TGCAGTGCTAGAGAAAACACTGAAGCTTTCTTT
.,.,TRBJ2-2,TRBV29-1,CSVPEANTGELFF,TGCAGCGTCCCTGAGGCTAACACCGGGGAGCTGTTTTTT
.,TRBD1,TRBJ1-1,TRBV5-1,CASSLGTGGITEAFF,TGCGCCAGCAGCTTGGGGACAGGGGGCATCACTGAAGCTTTCTTT
.,.,TRBJ1-2,TRBV20-1,CSARLDSGYTF,TGCAGTGCTAGATTGGATTCTGGCTACACCTTC
.,.,TRBJ1-1,TRBV3-1,CASSQEGRVNTEAFF,TGTGCCAGCAGCCAAGAGGGCAGGGTGAACACTGAAGCTTTCTTT
.,.,TRBJ2-1,TRBV20-1,CSLPRRDSYNEQFF,TGCAGTCTCCCCCGACGGGACTCCTACAATGAGCAGTTCTTC
.,TRBD1,TRBJ2-2,TRBV28,CASSDRVGGELFF,TGTGCCAGCAGTGACAGGGTCGGCGGGGAGCTGTTTTTT
.,.,TRBJ2-1,TRBV9,CASSVLGSNEQFF,TGTGCCAGCAGCGTCCTCGGGAGCAATGAGCAGTTCTTC
.,.,TRBJ2-1,TRBV12-3/TRBV12-4,CASRVGATYNEQFF,TGTGCCAGCCGTGTCGGGGCCACCTACAATGAGCAGTTCTTC
few,.,TRBJ2-2,TRBV5-1,CASSSVSVPGTGELFF,TGCGCCAGCAGCTCTGTATCCGTTCCGGGGACCGGGGAGCTGTTTTTT
.,TRBD1,TRBJ2-7,TRBV12-3/TRBV12-4,CASSLGDREQYF,TGTGCCAGCAGTTTAGGGGACAGAGAGCAGTACTTC
.,TRBD2,TRBJ2-5,TRBV11-2,CASSPGLALQETQYF,TGTGCCAGCAGTCCCGGACTAGCCCTCCAAGAGACCCAGTACTTC
few,TRBD1,TRBJ1-1,TRBV29-1,CSVTNTGAVTEAFF,TGCAGCGTTACAAATACAGGGGCCGTAACTGAAGCTTTCTTT
few,.,TRBJ2-2,TRBV29-1,CSVEGVANTGELFF,TGCAGCGTTGAAGGGGTGGCGAACACCGGGGAGCTGTTTTTT
.,TRBD1,TRBJ2-7,TRBV7-6,CASSPGQVVDEQYF,TGTGCCAGCAGCCCGGGACAGGTCGTGGACGAGCAGTACTTC
.,TRBD1,TRBJ2-3,TRBV5-1,CASHPGQTTDTQYF,TGCGCCAGTCATCCGGGACAGACCACAGATACGCAGTATTTT
many,TRBD2,TRBJ2-1,TRBV5-1,CASSQGLADPTDEQFF,TGCGCCAGCAGCCAGGGACTAGCGGATCCCACGGATGAGCAGTTCTTC
many,TRBD2,TRBJ2-1,TRBV5-5,CASSFGLATYNEQFF,TGTGCCAGCAGCTTTGGACTAGCGACCTACAATGAGCAGTTCTTC
.,.,TRBJ1-5,TRBV18,CASSPGTGNSNQPQHF,TGTGCCAGCTCACCGGGAACAGGCAATAGCAATCAGCCCCAGCATTTT
.,.,TRBJ1-6,TRBV14,CASSQVSFSPLHF,TGTGCCAGCAGCCAAGTCAGTTTTTCACCCCTCCACTTT
few,TRBD2,TRBJ2-3,TRBV5-1,CASSITSGASGDTQYF,TGCGCCAGCAGCATCACTAGCGGGGCTTCGGGAGATACGCAGTATTTT
many,.,TRBJ2-1,TRBV12-3/TRBV12-4,CASSSVGTYNEQFF,TGTGCCAGCAGTTCGGTGGGCACCTACAATGAGCAGTTCTTC
few,.,TRBJ2-3,TRBV29-1,CSVEVVNTQYF,TGCAGCGTTGAGGTGGTTAATACGCAGTATTTT
.,TRBD1,TRBJ1-3,TRBV7-3,CASSAQGIAGNTIYF,TGTGCCAGCAGCGCACAGGGGATCGCTGGAAACACCATATATTTT
.,.,TRBJ2-6,TRBV9,CASSVATGSGANVLTF,TGTGCCAGCAGCGTAGCTACGGGCTCTGGGGCCAACGTCCTGACTTTC
few,.,TRBJ2-5,TRBV7-2,CASSLNRDPKLF,TGTGCCAGCAGCTTAAACCGGGACCCTAAGCTTTTC
.,.,TRBJ2-7,TRBV15,CATSGDRMSTYEQYF,TGTGCCACCAGCGGAGATCGGATGTCAACCTACGAGCAGTACTTC